The 11 T cell receptor beta chains below all came from one sample that was sequenced in a study of cytomegalovirus exposure and HLA in healthy donors. The PCR used 60 Vbeta and 13 Jbeta primers. Generated by immunoSEQ multiplex PCR, the TCRdb table keeps only in-frame clones and is missing some. Here the sample table reports roughly 100,000 clones. The source material was PBMCs. The source is a man aged 35 to 55 in good health and CMV-seronegative.

J is TRBJ2-1 and V is TRBV7-8; 9 nucleotides agree with TRBD2. V gave up 5 bases and J gave up 6 bases; unmatched junction bases: 5. The length of the CDR3 is 14 residues. In germline, CDR1 is SGHVS, CDR2 FQNEAQ. CDR3 in DNA: TGTGCCAGCAGCCCTGGACTAGCGCTCAATGAGCAGTTCTTC. This sequence encodes CASSPGLALNEQFF.

The rearrangement links TRBV7-9 to TRBJ2-7, with D possibly TRBD2 on 6 matching bases. Trimming cost V 4 bases and J 3 bases, with 19 bases left between them. Germline V gives CDR1 SEHNR, CDR2 FQNEAQ (reference sequence). There are 16 residues in the CDR3. In nucleotides, the CDR3 is TGTGCCAGCAGCTATTTGGGCGGAGGGGCCTTCTACGAGCAGTACTTC. Protein sequence: CASSYLGGGAFYEQYF.

The chain joins TRBV5-5 to TRBJ2-7; 9 bases are a match to TRBD2. Germline V gives CDR1 SGHKS, CDR2 YYEKEE (reference sequence). The V segment lost 1 base and the J segment 3 bases; nucleotides outside the gene matches: 5. The CDR3 sequence is 15 residues long. The CDR3 DNA reads TGTGCCAGCAGCTTGAGCAGCGGGAGGCTCTACGAGCAGTACTTC. Protein product: CASSLSSGRLYEQYF. Complete variable domain (other parts from reference TRBV5-5 and TRBJ2-7): DAGVTQSPTHLIKTRGQQVTLRCSPISGHKSVSWYQQVLGQGPQFIFQYYEKEERGRGNFPDRFSARQFPNYSSELNVNALLLGDSALYLCASSLSSGRLYEQYFGPGTRLTVT.

The rearrangement links TRBV5-1 to TRBJ2-1, with 9 bases aligning to TRBD1. V was pared by 3 bases and J by 10 bases, with 5 bases of the junction left unmatched. The germline V gene encodes CDR1 SGHRS and CDR2 YFSETQ. The CDR3 spans 13 residues. The CDR3 protein is CASSSGTGREQFF. DNA for the CDR3: TGCGCCAGCAGCTCGGGGACAGGGAGAGAGCAGTTCTTC.

The chain combines TRBV7-2 with TRBJ2-1; 8 bases match TRBD2. CDR1 and CDR2 from the germline V gene are SGHTA and FQGNSA. The CDR3 loop spans 14 amino acids. The V gene end was trimmed by 8 bases and the J gene end by 5 bases; junction bases not matched to a gene: 8. Here the CDR3 DNA reads TGTGCCAGCGGCGAGCGGGGGCCAAACAATGAGCAGTTCTTC. This sequence encodes CASGERGPNNEQFF.

This chain links TRBV6-5 with TRBJ1-1, with 8 bases matching TRBD1. The CDR3 sequence is 14 residues long. Trimming took 4 bases from V and 1 from J; bases not matched to a gene: 2. Germline loops: CDR1 MNHEY, CDR2 SVGAGI. The CDR3 loop is CASSFGQGNTEAFF. The CDR3 DNA reads TGTGCCAGCAGTTTCGGACAGGGGAACACTGAAGCTTTCTTT.

V is TRBV5-1 and J is TRBJ1-1; D unresolved. Trimming removed 4 bases at V and 1 base at J, with 8 bases between. Germline lookup yields CDR1 SGHRS and CDR2 YFSETQ. There are 13 residues in the CDR3. The CDR3 coding sequence is TGCGCCAGCAGCCCACAGCAGAACACTGAAGCTTTCTTT. This encodes CASSPQQNTEAFF.

The V gene is TRBV5-6, the J gene TRBJ2-1; D is unclear. There are 13 residues in the CDR3. Germline lookup yields CDR1 SGHDT and CDR2 YYEEEE. V was pared by 4 bases and J by 5 bases, with 10 bases between. The CDR3 sequence: CASSPGIDNEQFF. The CDR3 DNA is TGTGCCAGCAGCCCAGGAATTGACAATGAGCAGTTCTTC.

The genes are TRBV6-6 and TRBJ2-1; TRBD2 agrees at 12 bases. J gave up 8 bases and V 2 bases, and 7 bases lay outside the gene matches. Germline assignment: CDR1 MNHNY and CDR2 SVGAGI (reference sequence). The CDR3 consists of 16 residues. CDR3 amino acids: CASSYAASGREDEQFF. DNA for the CDR3: TGTGCCAGCAGTTACGCCGCTAGCGGGAGGGAGGATGAGCAGTTCTTC.

The chain employs TRBV11-2 and TRBJ2-1, with 10 bases identical to TRBD1. The V gene end was trimmed by 5 bases and the J gene end by 3 bases; junction bases not matched to a gene: 4. CDR1 and CDR2 from the germline V gene are SGHAT and FQNNGV. This CDR3 contains 15 residues. The CDR3 nucleotides read TGTGCCAGCAGCACCGGACAGGGGGGCTACAATGAGCAGTTCTTC. Translated: CASSTGQGGYNEQFF.

DNA of the CDR3: TGTGCCAGCAGTTTTTACGGGATCAGGGGAAGTTACGAGCAGTACTTC. Translating gives CASSFYGIRGSYEQYF. This chain uses TRBV27 with TRBJ2-7; D might be TRBD1 (6 bases). There are 16 residues in the CDR3. With 3 bases removed from V and 4 bases from J, the gap between germline ends came to 19 bases. Germline CDR1 MNHEY, CDR2 SMNVEV (reference sequence).